Listed here are 24 T cell receptor beta chains from one sample, sequenced in a study of blood T cell repertoires in COVID-19. The assay was immunoSEQ multiplex PCR, and TCRdb's table has in-frame clones only and misses some. The data hold 300,000 or so clones, with about 89% observed a single time. The sample comprised peripheral blood. The receptors stem from a woman in her forties or fifties who had recovered from COVID-19.

The chain has TRBV6-5 and TRBJ1-1; the D gene is possibly TRBD1 (5 bases). The germline CDR1 and CDR2 sequences are MNHEY and SVGAGI. This CDR3 region has 13 residues. Between the trimmed V and J ends, which lost 9 bases and 3 bases, there was a span of 14 bases. CDR3 sequence: CASATWGDTEAFF. CDR3 nucleotides: TGTGCCAGTGCGACCTGGGGGGACACTGAAGCTTTCTTT.

About this clone itself: Germline and junction disagree at one end, which may indicate a read error. DNA of the CDR3: TGCGCCAGCAGCTTCTCTGGACAGCAAGAAACCCAGTACTTC. Amino acids: CASSFSGQQETQYF. The chain carries TRBV5-1 and TRBJ2-5, with D perhaps matching TRBD1 (6 bases). Looked up from germline, CDR1 is SGHRS and CDR2 is YFSETQ. This CDR3 has 14 amino acids.

This chain uses TRBV19 with TRBJ2-1, with TRBD2 matching 9 bases. Trimming removed 2 bases from V and 4 bases from J; junction bases left unmatched: 6. In germline, CDR1 is LNHDA, CDR2 SQIVND (reference sequence). This CDR3 comprises 16 residues. The DNA of the CDR3 is TGTGCCAGTAGTATAATGCGACTAGCGGTTTACAATGAGCAGTTCTTC. Its protein is CASSIMRLAVYNEQFF.

This chain connects TRBV30 to TRBJ1-4, with D hard to call. This CDR3 has 11 residues. The V end lost 8 bases, the J end lost 3 bases, and 7 bases lay between the germline ends. In germline, CDR1 is GTSNPN, CDR2 SVGIG (reference sequence). This chain's CDR3 is CAPPSNEKLFF. The CDR3 DNA sequence: TGTGCCCCCCCCTCTAATGAAAAACTGTTTTTT.

The rearrangement links TRBV7-2 to TRBJ1-5; the D gene is possibly TRBD1 (6 bases). Germline CDR1 SGHTA, CDR2 FQGNSA. The V and J ends lost 5 bases and 4 bases respectively, with 12 bases between them. CDR3 length: 14 residues. The CDR3: CASSERQANQPQHF. In nucleotides, the CDR3 is TGTGCCAGCAGCGAAAGACAGGCGAATCAGCCCCAGCATTTT.

This clone was observed a single time. This chain joins TRBV6-4 and TRBJ1-3; the D is unclear. This CDR3 has 17 residues. V dropped 0 bases and J dropped 0 bases, with 12 bases sitting between them. Germline CDR1 and CDR2: MRHNA and SNTAGT. In DNA, the CDR3 is TGTGCCAGCAGTGACTCGAAGTCCGGAGTCTCTGGAAACACCATATATTTT. Translation: CASSDSKSGVSGNTIYF.

This chain links TRBV6-2 or TRBV6-3 with TRBJ2-2; 7 positions match TRBD2. This CDR3 has 15 residues. CDR1 and CDR2 (germline): MNHEY, SVGEGT. The ends lost 5 bases at V and 6 bases at J; junction bases unmatched: 9. For the CDR3, the DNA is TGTGCCAGCAGTCGACTAGCCCTGCTGTCCGGGGAGCTGTTTTTT. Translating it yields CASSRLALLSGELFF.

The CDR3 nucleotides are TGTGCCTGGAGCAACCGGTACGAGCAGTACTTC. Amino acid sequence: CAWSNRYEQYF. The chain recombines TRBV30 with TRBJ2-7; no clear D gene. Trimming removed 3 bases at V and 4 bases at J, with 7 bases between. Germline CDR1 and CDR2: GTSNPN and SVGIG (reference sequence). The CDR3 spans 11 residues.

The V and J genes are TRBV28 and TRBJ2-2; no definite D call. Looked up from germline, CDR1 is MDHEN and CDR2 is SYDVKM. The CDR3 runs 13 residues. V lost 3 bases, J lost 4 bases, and 6 bases lay in between. CDR3 loop: CASSFGATGELFF. CDR3 nucleotides: TGTGCCAGCAGTTTTGGAGCCACCGGGGAGCTGTTTTTT.

This chain joins TRBV28 and TRBJ1-2; TRBD1 might be the D (6 bases). Trimming took off 6 bases at V and 6 bases at J, with 14 bases between the two ends. The CDR3 covers 13 residues. The germline gives CDR1 MDHEN, CDR2 SYDVKM. In DNA form, the CDR3 reads TGTGCCAGCAGCTACAGGGATTCGGATGGCTACACCTTC. This translates into CASSYRDSDGYTF.

Written as DNA, the CDR3 is TGTGCCAGCAGGGCTAGCTTTGAGCAGTTCTTC. Protein sequence: CASRASFEQFF. The chain carries TRBV2 and TRBJ2-1; tentative D call: TRBD2 (5 bases). V was shortened by 6 bases and J by 9 bases, with 9 bases between the two germline ends. The CDR3 spans 11 residues. CDR1 and CDR2 from the germline V gene are SNHLY and FYNNEI.

The rearrangement joins TRBV5-1 to TRBJ1-1, with 7 positions matching TRBD1. There are 15 residues in the CDR3. Germline V gene sequence: CDR1 SGHRS, CDR2 YFSETQ. Trimming took 0 bases from V and 4 from J; bases not matched to a gene: 6. The CDR3 region has the DNA TGCGCCAGCAGCTTGGCCGAGACAGGGTCCACTGAAGCTTTCTTT. Translated: CASSLAETGSTEAFF.

The chain couples TRBV7-2 to TRBJ1-2, with 7 positions matching TRBD1. The CDR3 extends over 14 amino acids. After removal of 6 bases from V and 4 bases from J, the junction contained 8 bases not matched to a gene. Germline V gene lookup returns CDR1 SGHTA and CDR2 FQGNSA. The CDR3 sequence is CASRSTGYTYGYTF. The CDR3 coding sequence is TGTGCCAGCAGATCGACAGGGTATACCTATGGCTACACCTTC.

The chain recombines TRBV7-3 with TRBJ2-2; 9 bases align to TRBD2. The CDR3 runs to 19 residues. The V gene end was trimmed by 5 bases and the J gene end by 4 bases; junction bases not matched to a gene: 17. CDR1 is SGHTA and CDR2 is FQGTGA in the germline V gene. This CDR3 reads CASSGRGASGKVITGELFF. Written as DNA, the CDR3 is TGTGCCAGCAGCGGCCGGGGGGCTAGCGGGAAAGTAATCACCGGGGAGCTGTTTTTT.

The rearrangement links TRBV9 to TRBJ2-1; 9 nucleotides match TRBD1. The CDR3 runs 18 residues. Germline CDR1 is SGDLS and CDR2 is YYNGEE. The trim removed 2 bases at V and 7 bases at J, leaving 16 bases unmatched. CDR3 DNA: TGTGCCAGCAGCGTTGGACAGGGGCTACGCAGGATAGGAAATGAGCAGTTCTTC. Its translation is CASSVGQGLRRIGNEQFF.

The chain recombines TRBV21-1 with TRBJ2-5; TRBD1, as called in the table, went unchecked against the DNA. TRBV21-1 is a pseudogene locus. The CDR3 covers 14 residues. Here the CDR3 DNA reads TGTGCCAGCAGCGTAACAGGGGGCGGTGAGACCCAGTACTTC. It translates to CASSVTGGGETQYF.

The CDR3 coding sequence is TGTGCCAGCAGCCAAGTAGGGAGGGCTAACTATGGCTACACCTTC. This translates into CASSQVGRANYGYTF. The rearrangement uses TRBV4-2 and TRBJ1-2; D call uncertain. The CDR3 runs 15 residues. CDR1 is LGHNA, CDR2 YNFKEQ, per germline. Trimming shortened V by 1 base and J by 0 bases, and 9 bases separated the two germline ends.

This clone was detected only a few times. The CDR3, as DNA: TGTGCCATCAGTGCAGAAAGTCGCAATCAGCCCCAGCATTTT. As protein: CAISAESRNQPQHF. The V call is TRBV10-3, the J call TRBJ1-5; D gene unclear. The CDR3 spans 14 residues. V was pared by 4 bases and J by 2 bases, with 9 bases between. CDR1 is ENHRY and CDR2 is SYGVKD in the germline V gene.

This chain connects TRBV28 to TRBJ2-7, with 9 bases lining up with TRBD2. The CDR3 runs to 15 residues. Germline V gene data show CDR1 as MDHEN and CDR2 as SYDVKM. V lost 5 bases and J lost 2; bases outside the gene matches: 7. CDR3 in DNA: TGTGCCAGCAGTGGACGTAGCGGGAGCCCCTACGAGCAGTACTTC. Its translation is CASSGRSGSPYEQYF. The complete variable domain, with remaining parts taken from reference TRBV28 and TRBJ2-7, reads DVKVTQSSRYLVKRTGEKVFLECVQDMDHENMFWYRQDPGLGLRLIYFSYDVKMKEKGDIPEGYSVSREKKERFSLILESASTNQTSMYLCASSGRSGSPYEQYFGPGTRLTVT.

As for this clone: The same CDR3 can be traced to other DNA sequences in this sample. The genes are TRBV9 and TRBJ2-3; a weak D match, TRBD2 (6 bases). The CDR3 is 15 amino acids. Trimming pared 0 bases from V and 3 bases from J, leaving 11 bases between. Germline V gene data show CDR1 as SGDLS and CDR2 as YYNGEE. This CDR3 reads CASSVVSSGTDTQYF. The DNA for the CDR3 is TGTGCCAGCAGCGTAGTTTCCAGCGGGACAGATACGCAGTATTTT.

The chain carries TRBV5-1 and TRBJ1-5; 7 bases map to TRBD1. Trimming took 4 bases from V and 4 from J; bases not matched to a gene: 8. The CDR3 is made up of 15 amino acids. The V gene's germline CDR1 is SGHRS and CDR2 YFSETQ. CDR3 amino acids: CASSNEGQPNQPQHF. CDR3 nucleotide sequence: TGCGCCAGCAGCAATGAGGGACAGCCTAATCAGCCCCAGCATTTT.

The chain is built from TRBV6-2 or TRBV6-3 and TRBJ2-7; weak D call: TRBD2 (6 bases). CDR3 length equals 15 residues. V was shortened by 2 bases and J by 0 bases, with 11 bases between the two germline ends. The V gene's germline CDR1 is MNHEY and CDR2 SVGEGT. CDR3 bases: TGTGCCAGCAGTTACGGGCGGGGTCCCTCCTACGAGCAGTACTTC. Residues: CASSYGRGPSYEQYF.

This clone appeared a single time. The chain recombines TRBV2 with TRBJ1-2, with D perhaps TRBD1 (6 bases). V was cut by 9 bases and J by 4 bases, with 9 bases left in between. The CDR3 contains 11 residues. Germline lookup yields CDR1 SNHLY and CDR2 FYNNEI. The CDR3 nucleotides read TGTGCCAGTACAGGGACCTATGGCTACACCTTC. Its translation: CASTGTYGYTF.

J is TRBJ2-1 and V is TRBV7-2; 11 bases agree with TRBD2. The V gene end was trimmed by 5 bases and the J gene end by 6 bases; junction bases not matched to a gene: 9. The CDR3 loop spans 16 amino acids. Per germline, CDR1 SGHTA and CDR2 FQGNSA. As DNA, the CDR3 is TGTGCCAGCAGCCCGAATAGCGGGGGGGCGCTCAATGAGCAGTTCTTC. This gives the protein CASSPNSGGALNEQFF.